The entry below gives a single T cell receptor (beta chain) sequence along with its context. The antigen is unknown. This sample was included in a study of OX40 agonist ivuxolimab in advanced cancers. The wider study: Prior anti-PD-1, anti-PD-L1 or anti-CTLA-4 therapy did not bar entry, and around 39% had some. Broader study findings: At 0.1 to 3.0 mg/kg and by week 6, clonal expansion occurred in CD4+ and CD8+ blood T cells.

The CDR3 sequence is 15 residues long. The V gene end was trimmed by 5 bases and the J gene end by 0 bases; junction bases not matched to a gene: 5. CDR1 and CDR2 from the germline V gene are PRHDT and FYEKMQ (reference sequence). Generated by immunoSEQ multiplex PCR, the TCRdb table keeps only in-frame clones and is missing some. This sample has approximately 12,000 clones, with around 86% found just once. The TCR was taken from an adult with an advanced solid tumor such as melanoma, head and neck, liver or kidney cancer. The sample was CD4+ or CD8+ T cells sorted from blood, taken in a trial of the OX40 agonist ivuxolimab. The gene calls are TRBV13 and TRBJ2-3, with 7 bases aligning to TRBD1. The CDR3 spells CASSLQGPSTDTQYF. The DNA of the CDR3 is TGTGCCAGCAGCCTACAGGGGCCGAGCACAGATACGCAGTATTTT.